The rows below give T cell receptor beta chains drawn from one sample of a study of blood T cell repertoires in COVID-19. The method was immunoSEQ multiplex PCR; TCRdb's version includes in-frame clones alone and lacks a portion of them. The sample has about 160,000 clones; around nine tenths are singletons. Sequenced material: peripheral blood. The receptors were gathered from a woman in her 70s with COVID-19, enrolled during active disease. CDR3s include the opening cysteine and the closing phenylalanine or tryptophan. The D gene is left open where the match is weak. For some rows the clone size is stated as once, few or many, or as a class when expanded; others skip it.

clone size	V gene	D gene	J gene	CDR3 DNA	CDR3 protein
.	TRBV7-8	.	TRBJ1-4	TGTGCCAGCACCCTAAGGGGGGGGAATGAAAAACTGTTTTTT	CASTLRGGNEKLFF
.	TRBV7-2	TRBD1	TRBJ1-1	TGTGCCAGCAGCGTAGACAGGGTGAACACTGAAGCTTTCTTT	CASSVDRVNTEAFF
.	TRBV2	.	TRBJ2-1	TGTGCCAGCAGCAAGGACAGCTACAATGAGCAGTTCTTC	CASSKDSYNEQFF
once	TRBV10-3	TRBD1	TRBJ2-7	TGTGCCATCAGTCCGGGACAGGGCACCTACGAGCAGTACTTC	CAISPGQGTYEQYF
.	TRBV19	TRBD1	TRBJ2-5	TGTGCCAGTAGTATAGGGGGGACAGGGCAGAGAGAGACCCAGTACTTC	CASSIGGTGQRETQYF
.	TRBV5-6	TRBD1	TRBJ2-2	TGTGCCAGCAGCTTTTCGTTGGGCAGGGGGCTTGACACCGGGGAGCTGTTTTTT	CASSFSLGRGLDTGELFF
.	TRBV3-1/TRBV3-2	.	TRBJ1-5	TGTGCCAGCAGCCGTCAGGGGCATGGGGATCAGCCCCAGCATTTT	CASSRQGHGDQPQHF
.	TRBV10-1	TRBD2	TRBJ2-1	TGCGCCAGCAGTTATAGCGGGGTTGGGAATGAGCAGTTCTTC	CASSYSGVGNEQFF
.	TRBV30	.	TRBJ2-3	TGTGCCTGGAGTCCTGCACTACAAGATACGCAGTATTTT	CAWSPALQDTQYF
.	TRBV13	TRBD1	TRBJ1-1	TGTGCCAGCAGCCCAGGACAGGGGAGGGATTACACTGAAGCTTTCTTT	CASSPGQGRDYTEAFF
.	TRBV4-1	.	TRBJ2-2	TGCGCCAGCAGCCAAGTAGCAGGGTCACCCGGGGAGCTGTTTTTT	CASSQVAGSPGELFF
.	TRBV7-8	.	TRBJ2-5	TGTGCCAGCAGCTTATCGTCAGGTCTGGAGACCCAGTACTTC	CASSLSSGLETQYF
once	TRBV29-1	.	TRBJ1-1	TGCAGCGTTGAAGGGACGGGAGGGACTGAAGCTTTCTTT	CSVEGTGGTEAFF
.	TRBV28	.	TRBJ1-6	TGTGCCAGCACGATAGGGACGGAGGGCTTCTCCTATAATTCACCCCTCCACTTT	CASTIGTEGFSYNSPLHF
.	TRBV5-5	TRBD1	TRBJ1-1	TGTGCCAGCAGCGAGGGACAGGTTCTACGGCAAACTGAAGCTTTCTTT	CASSEGQVLRQTEAFF
.	TRBV29-1	.	TRBJ1-1	TGCAGCAGCCAGGGCGGGAACACTGAAGCTTTCTTT	CSSQGGNTEAFF
.	TRBV15	TRBD1	TRBJ2-5	TGTGCCACCAGCAGAGATCGTCCCACAGGGGGCTTTGAGACCCAGTACTTC	CATSRDRPTGGFETQYF
.	TRBV5-8	TRBD1	TRBJ1-1	TGTGCCAGCAGTATACAGGGGATCACTGAAGCTTTCTTT	CASSIQGITEAFF
few	TRBV19	TRBD1	TRBJ1-1	TGTGCCAGTAGATATCAGGGGGCAGGCACTGAAGCTTTCTTT	CASRYQGAGTEAFF
.	TRBV5-4	.	TRBJ2-1	TGTGCCAGCAGCTTGGTATTAGTGAATGAGCAGTTCTTC	CASSLVLVNEQFF
.	TRBV7-9	TRBD1	TRBJ2-1	TGTGCCAGCAGCCTTTGGACCGGGACAGGGTTCTTC	CASSLWTGTGFF
.	TRBV6-1	.	TRBJ1-5	TGTGCCAGCAGTGAAGCTAGTCAGCCCCAGCATTTT	CASSEASQPQHF
.	TRBV27	TRBD1	TRBJ1-6	TGTGCCAGCAGTTTCTCTGTGTGGACAGGGGGTAACAATTCACCCCTCCACTTT	CASSFSVWTGGNNSPLHF
.	TRBV19	.	TRBJ2-5	TGTGCCAGTAGTGAAAGGGACTCGGGGGAGACCCAGTACTTC	CASSERDSGETQYF